This TCR beta chain was identified during a study of T cells in Graves' hyperthyroidism and ophthalmopathy (dated by TCRdb to about 2019). For context, the study as a whole: Peripheral blood was sampled at the time of initial diagnosis, prior to any treatment. Following sampling, methimazole starting at 30 mg daily was given to hyperthyroidism patients, and high-dose intravenous methylprednisolone was given to ophthalmopathy patients. Prospective prediction of ophthalmopathy was tested in an independent validation cohort consisting of some 18 hyperthyroidism patients and about 17 patients who later progressed to ophthalmopathy. TCR V-J signatures able to tell the groups apart were searched for in a discovery cohort of 95 to 100 patients, of whom 43 had Graves' ophthalmopathy and about 55 had stable Graves' hyperthyroidism. The 75 to 100 discovery patients were divided at random into training and test sets in a 7:3 ratio. In about 6 Graves' hyperthyroidism patients, the study also compared T-cell repertoires from thyroid tissue with T-cell repertoires from blood. TCR Vbeta CDR3 sequencing of some 140 peripheral blood samples (fewer than 45 ophthalmopathy, about 80 hyperthyroidism and about 17 progressor patients) is reported in the paper. What the study reported, not specific to this receptor: A 13 V-J signature model separated ophthalmopathy from stable hyperthyroidism, with nearly 90% sensitivity and 81.08% specificity in cross-validation and 80%/75% in testing. In validation, the model predicted progression to ophthalmopathy a median of roughly 6.1 months before onset, with approximately 68% sensitivity and roughly 73% specificity. Blood samples also contained most of the expanded thyroid clonotypes (frequency above 0.001), which suggests that blood repertoires may reflect thyroid immune responses. Sample size was not statistically predetermined, and investigators were not blinded to group allocation.

Amplification of TCR beta CDR3 regions was carried out from RNA transcripts. A first-round RT-PCR of the TCR CDR3 used the HTBI primer set with the Qiagen OneStep RT-PCR kit. The libraries were constructed in a second round of multiplex PCR and then size-selected and purified. Sequencing of the libraries was done on an Illumina HiSeq2000 using paired-end 100 bp reads. Turning to the authors' computational methods: Raw data were processed with SOAPnuke, discarding reads with adapters, uncalled bases, mean Phred below 15, or no exact constant-primer or identifier match. COPE v1.2.5 was used to merge the high-quality paired reads, and each unique nucleotide sequence was defined as a clonotype. Clonotypes were aligned to IMGT TRBV, TRBD and TRBJ reference segments using MiTCR v1.1. Analysis was restricted to V-J combinations with a frequency above 0.0001, which covered just over 98% of repertoires. The TCS score was defined as the ratio of F50 (clonal expansion) to E x V (chaos), calculated using BLOSUM62-based TCRdist between CDR3 peptides within each V-J. Welch's t-statistics and random forest reduced several hundred V-J features to under 15, which were used in a naive Bayes classifier (R e1071). Through fastp at Q25 and MiXCR, TCRdb rebuilt clones from the public reads, retaining in-frame beta chains. Rows are unified per CDR3 protein, each entry keeping the most common DNA and genes. The V and J calls come from TCRdb's annotation, not from the publication. The sample has some 460,000 distinct CDR3 sequences on record, 15% to 19% of them singletons. Clones ranked in the top ten supply approximately 7.5% of the sample.

Graves' hyperthyroidism was defined as stable when no progression to ophthalmopathy occurred over 18 months of follow-up. The hyperthyroidism patients were between 18 and 65 years old and newly diagnosed, with a disease duration of less than 2 months. The study excluded patients with uncontrolled infections, other autoimmune diseases, pregnancy or lactation. Diagnoses were established on the basis of clinical symptoms, serum thyroxine and TRAb, thyroid ultrasound, and orbital computed tomography. PBMCs were isolated from more than 8 ml of fresh peripheral blood by Ficoll-Paque density gradient centrifugation. Total RNA was extracted using Trizol reagent, and RNA quality was assessed on an Agilent 2100 Bioanalyzer. Ends trimmed: V by 3 bases, J by 3 bases; bases unmatched to a gene: 10. CDR1 is given as MDHEN and CDR2 as SYDVKM, both from the germline V gene. The CDR3, from cysteine to phenylalanine, totals 16 residues. Only CDR3 DNA remains: 48 bases, in frame from the first base.

For this clonotype: Its antigen remains undetermined. The input lacks base qualities; no much larger clone sits a single base away.

The sample comprised blood. The sequence was obtained from a young woman with Graves' hyperthyroidism. The receptor chain draws on TRBV28 and TRBJ2-5; 7 central nucleotides agree with TRBD2. The sequence in DNA is TGTGCCAGCAGTTTGAGTCAGCGGGACTGGGAAGAGACCCAGTACTTC. Its protein product is CASSLSQRDWEETQYF.